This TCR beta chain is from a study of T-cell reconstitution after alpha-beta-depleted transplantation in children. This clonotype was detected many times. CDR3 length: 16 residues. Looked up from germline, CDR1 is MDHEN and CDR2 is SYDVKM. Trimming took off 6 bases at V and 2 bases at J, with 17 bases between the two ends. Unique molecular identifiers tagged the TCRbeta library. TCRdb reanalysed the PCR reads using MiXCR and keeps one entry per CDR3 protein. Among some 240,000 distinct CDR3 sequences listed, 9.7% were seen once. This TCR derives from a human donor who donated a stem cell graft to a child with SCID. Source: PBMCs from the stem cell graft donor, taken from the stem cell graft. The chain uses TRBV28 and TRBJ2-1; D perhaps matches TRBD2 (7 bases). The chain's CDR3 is CASRRERGGPYNEQFF. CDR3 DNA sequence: TGTGCCAGCAGGCGGGAGCGCGGGGGCCCCTACAATGAGCAGTTCTTC.